This T cell receptor beta chain stems from a study of T cell repertoires in cytomegalovirus infection. Study information: CMV epitopes in the study were HLA-C-restricted (recently identified) and HLA-B-restricted (well studied). The public TCR beta signatures pointed to both CMV infection and matching HLA type.

MiXCR, applied by TCRdb to the reads, yields one record per CDR3 protein. The sample carries about 920,000 distinct CDR3 sequences, around 31% recorded once. Germline CDR1 and CDR2: ENHRY and SYGVKD. V was pared by 8 bases and J by 1 base, with 6 bases of the junction left unmatched. CDR3 length: 15 amino acids. There are a few counts of this clonotype. Its specificity is unknown. Findings and limits, study-wide: Accumulated public TCR beta family frequency recognized individuals carrying CMV together with the relevant HLA. Dominating the ex vivo response were TCR beta clonotypes that were CMV-specific and HLA-C-restricted.

This specimen consisted of cultured CD8+ T cells from PBMCs, obtained from culture after CMV antigen stimulation. This rearrangement joins TRBV10-3 to TRBJ1-3, with 9 bases lining up with TRBD1. The clonotype comes from a human donor in good health (CMV status not recorded). Some clones in this sample may be carry-over from other donors' samples. The chain's CDR3 is CAIGQGTVSGNTIYF. CDR3 coding DNA: TGTGCCATCGGACAGGGGACGGTATCTGGAAACACCATATATTTT.